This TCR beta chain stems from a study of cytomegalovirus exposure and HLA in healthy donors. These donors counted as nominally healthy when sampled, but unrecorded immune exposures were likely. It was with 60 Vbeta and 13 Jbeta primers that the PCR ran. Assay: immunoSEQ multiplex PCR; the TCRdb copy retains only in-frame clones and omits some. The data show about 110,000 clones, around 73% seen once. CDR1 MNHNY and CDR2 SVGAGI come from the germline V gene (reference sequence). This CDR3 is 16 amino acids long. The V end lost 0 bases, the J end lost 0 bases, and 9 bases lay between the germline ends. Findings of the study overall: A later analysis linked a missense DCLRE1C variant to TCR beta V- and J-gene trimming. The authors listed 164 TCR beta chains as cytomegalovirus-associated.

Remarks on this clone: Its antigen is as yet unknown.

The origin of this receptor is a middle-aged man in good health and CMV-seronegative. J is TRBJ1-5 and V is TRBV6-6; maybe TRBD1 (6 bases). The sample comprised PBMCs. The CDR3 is CASSYSQGYSNQPQHF. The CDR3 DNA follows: TGTGCCAGCAGTTACTCACAGGGATATAGCAATCAGCCCCAGCATTTT.